The 32 T cell receptor beta chains below come from one sample, sequenced in a study of OX40 agonist ivuxolimab in advanced cancers. Data came from immunoSEQ multiplex PCR; TCRdb stores just in-frame clones and leaves some out. Here the sample spans 71,000 or so clones, about 93% being singletons. Sequenced here: CD4+ or CD8+ T cells sorted from blood, sampled in a trial of the OX40 agonist ivuxolimab. Every receptor here comes from an adult with an advanced solid tumor such as melanoma, head and neck, liver or kidney cancer.

This rearrangement joins TRBV5-8 to TRBJ2-5; D is ambiguous. Trimming cost V 0 bases and J 2 bases, with 2 bases left between them. Germline values: CDR1 SGHTS, CDR2 YDEGEE. The length of the CDR3 is 12 residues. Written as DNA, the CDR3 is TGTGCCAGCAGCTTGGAACAAGAGACCCAGTACTTC. This translates into CASSLEQETQYF. Combining the CDR3 with reference TRBV5-8 and TRBJ2-5 gives the whole variable domain EAGVTQSPTHLIKTRGQQATLRCSPISGHTSVYWYQQALGLGLQFLLWYDEGEERNRGNFPPRFSGRQFPNYSSELNVNALELEDSALYLCASSLEQETQYFGPGTRLLVL.

The J gene is TRBJ1-1, the V gene TRBV10-2; D may be TRBD1 (5 bases). V was pared by 0 bases and J by 3 bases, with 14 bases between. The CDR3 is 16 amino acids. Germline V gene data show CDR1 as WSHSY and CDR2 as SAAADI. The CDR3 is CASSESLGLVDTEAFF. The CDR3 DNA sequence: TGCGCCAGCAGTGAGTCGTTGGGGCTGGTGGACACTGAAGCTTTCTTT.

This clone was seen only once. This sequence joins TRBV11-2 and TRBJ1-1; TRBD1 aligns across 8 bases. After removal of 2 bases from V and 3 bases from J, the junction contained 8 bases not matched to a gene. CDR1 and CDR2 from the germline V gene are SGHAT and FQNNGV. The CDR3 sequence is 16 residues long. CDR3 amino acids: CASSLWDRLEDTEAFF. CDR3 bases: TGTGCCAGCAGCTTATGGGACAGGTTGGAGGACACTGAAGCTTTCTTT.

The chain links TRBV4-1 to TRBJ1-2; D is unclear. The germline CDR1 and CDR2 sequences are MGHRA and YSYEKL. There are 14 residues in the CDR3. Trimming took off 1 base at V and 3 bases at J, with 9 bases between the two ends. CDR3 loop: CASSQGPEHYGYTF. The CDR3 DNA follows: TGCGCCAGCAGCCAAGGGCCGGAACACTATGGCTACACCTTC.

This chain links TRBV6-5 with TRBJ1-2; TRBD1 agrees at 8 bases. J lost 5 bases, V lost 2 bases, and 7 bases had no gene match. The germline V gene encodes CDR1 MNHEY and CDR2 SVGAGI. The CDR3 sequence is 15 residues long. The CDR3 reads CASSYRRQGRYGYTF. Written as DNA, the CDR3 is TGTGCCAGCAGTTACCGTCGACAGGGGAGGTATGGCTACACCTTC.

V and J are TRBV9 and TRBJ1-4, with 7 bases identical to TRBD1. The CDR3 runs to 17 residues. Germline V CDR1 and CDR2: SGDLS, YYNGEE. The V gene end was trimmed by 0 bases and the J gene end by 8 bases; junction bases not matched to a gene: 13. CDR3 in DNA: TGTGCCAGCAGCGTAGCTGTGAAGGAGGGGGCTCAAGAAAAACTGTTTTTT. This encodes CASSVAVKEGAQEKLFF. Drawing the rest from reference TRBV9 and TRBJ1-4, the complete variable domain is DSGVTQTPKHLITATGQRVTLRCSPRSGDLSVYWYQQSLDQGLQFLIQYYNGEERAKGNILERFSAQQFPDLHSELNLSSLELGDSALYFCASSVAVKEGAQEKLFFGSGTQLSVL.

The rearrangement links TRBV11-3 to TRBJ2-2; TRBD1 agrees at 7 bases. Germline lookup yields CDR1 SGHNT and CDR2 YENEEA. The CDR3 totals 16 residues. J was trimmed by 0 bases and V by 5 bases; bases with no gene match: 6. The CDR3 DNA reads TGTGCCAGCAGCCCCCGGGACAGCGCGAACACCGGGGAGCTGTTTTTT. It codes for CASSPRDSANTGELFF.

The V and J genes are TRBV27 and TRBJ2-7; 11 bases align to TRBD2. The germline CDR1 and CDR2 sequences are MNHEY and SMNVEV (reference sequence). The CDR3 covers 14 residues. Trimming at V came to 6 bases and at J to 3 bases, leaving 4 bases not matched to a gene. The CDR3 loop reads CASSGTSGYYEQYF. The CDR3 DNA reads TGTGCCAGCAGCGGGACTAGCGGTTACTACGAGCAGTACTTC.

This chain connects TRBV19 to TRBJ2-1, with 7 positions matching TRBD1. The CDR3 has 14 residues. V dropped 8 bases and J dropped 3; count of bases not matched to a gene: 7. CDR1 LNHDA and CDR2 SQIVND come from the germline V gene (reference sequence). The CDR3: CASEKAGGYNEQFF. CDR3 nucleotide sequence: TGTGCCAGTGAGAAGGCAGGGGGCTACAATGAGCAGTTCTTC.

CDR3 protein: CASSPERGSSYNEQFF. In nucleotides, the CDR3 is TGCGCCAGCAGCCCGGAAAGGGGGAGCTCCTACAATGAGCAGTTCTTC. The chain joins TRBV4-1 to TRBJ2-1; possible D gene TRBD1, 6 bases. The CDR3 is 16 amino acids. V lost 4 bases to trimming and J lost 0 bases, with 13 bases between them. Germline V CDR1 and CDR2: MGHRA, YSYEKL.

The V gene is TRBV14, the J gene TRBJ1-3; tentative D call: TRBD1 (5 bases). The V gene's germline CDR1 is SGHDN and CDR2 FVKESK. The CDR3 extends over 16 amino acids. V lost 0 bases to trimming and J lost 4 bases, with 13 bases between them. The CDR3 DNA follows: TGTGCCAGCAGCCAAGATGGATCAGGGTACGGAAACACCATATATTTT. Protein product: CASSQDGSGYGNTIYF.

With regard to this clone: This CDR3 is also generated by other DNA sequences in the sample. The chain employs TRBV5-6 and TRBJ2-3, with a weak D call TRBD1 (6 bases). The CDR3 runs to 12 residues. V lost 2 bases and J lost 5, with 6 bases in between. Germline-derived CDR1 and CDR2 are SGHDT and YYEEEE. This CDR3 reads CASSLGGDTQYF. For the CDR3, the DNA is TGTGCCAGCAGCTTAGGGGGAGATACGCAGTATTTT.

J is TRBJ1-6 and V is TRBV27, with D possibly TRBD1 on 5 matching bases. The germline V and J ends were trimmed by 1 base and 10 bases, with 11 bases remaining between them. The CDR3 totals 14 residues. Germline V gene lookup returns CDR1 MNHEY and CDR2 SMNVEV (reference sequence). The CDR3 coding sequence is TGTGCCAGCAGTTTATACAGCGGGGGGTCACCCCTCCACTTT. This gives the protein CASSLYSGGSPLHF.

The V gene is TRBV2, the J gene TRBJ2-3, with 12 bases fitting TRBD2. V dropped 2 bases and J dropped 0; count of bases not matched to a gene: 3. CDR3 length equals 17 residues. The V gene's germline CDR1 is SNHLY and CDR2 FYNNEI. CDR3 loop: CASSEPSGRASTDTQYF. CDR3 sequence (DNA): TGTGCCAGCAGTGAACCTAGCGGGAGGGCTAGCACAGATACGCAGTATTTT. Complete variable domain (other parts from reference TRBV2 and TRBJ2-3): EPEVTQTPSHQVTQMGQEVILRCVPISNHLYFYWYRQILGQKVEFLVSFYNNEISEKSEIFDDQFSVERPDGSNFTLKIRSTKLEDSAMYFCASSEPSGRASTDTQYFGPGTRLTVL.

CDR3 DNA sequence: TGTGCCAGCAGCCGCCGTAGGTACCCCGAGTTTTTT. It translates to CASSRRRYPEFF. V usage is TRBV28 and J usage is TRBJ2-2, with D hard to call. The germline V and J ends were trimmed by 6 bases and 16 bases, with 18 bases remaining between them. This CDR3 is built from 12 residues. In germline, CDR1 is MDHEN, CDR2 SYDVKM.

This clone was detected only once. The gene calls are TRBV5-1 and TRBJ2-7, with D perhaps being TRBD1 or TRBD2 (10 bases each). The V end lost 4 bases, the J end lost 2 bases, and 31 bases lay between the germline ends. Germline CDR1 reads SGHRS; CDR2 reads YFSETQ. This CDR3 is built from 20 residues. CDR3: CASSTRDRGRLAGETYEQYF. CDR3 sequence (DNA): TGCGCCAGCAGCACCCGGGACAGGGGCCGGCTAGCGGGAGAAACCTACGAGCAGTACTTC.

The rearrangement links TRBV10-3 to TRBJ2-7; D gene uncertain. From germline, CDR1 is ENHRY and CDR2 SYGVKD. The CDR3 runs to 11 residues. V was trimmed by 6 bases and J by 6 bases, leaving 9 bases between them. The CDR3 here is CAISNGGEQYF. The CDR3, as DNA: TGTGCCATCAGCAACGGCGGCGAGCAGTACTTC.

This rearrangement joins TRBV7-8 to TRBJ1-2, with 8 bases identical to TRBD1. The CDR3 has 16 amino acids. Germline V gene lookup returns CDR1 SGHVS and CDR2 FQNEAQ. The J segment lost 6 bases and the V segment lost 2 bases, leaving 11 bases of the junction unmatched. The DNA for the CDR3 is TGTGCCAGCAGCTTACACCGGGACAGGAGTTCGGATGGCTACACCTTC. Its translation is CASSLHRDRSSDGYTF. Variable domain in full (rest from reference TRBV7-8 and TRBJ1-2): GAGVSQSPRYKVAKRGQDVALRCDPISGHVSLFWYQQALGQGPEFLTYFQNEAQLDKSGLPSDRFFAERPEGSVSTLKIQRTQQEDSAVYLCASSLHRDRSSDGYTFGSGTRLTVV.

This CDR3 is CASSSFPGTSGSSYEQYF. In DNA form, the CDR3 reads TGTGCCAGCAGCTCCTTTCCCGGGACTAGCGGGAGCTCCTACGAGCAGTACTTC. V gene TRBV7-6 combines with J gene TRBJ2-7, with TRBD2 matching over 14 bases. J lost 0 bases, V lost 4 bases, and 8 bases had no gene match. Germline CDR1 reads SGHVS; CDR2 reads FNYEAQ. The CDR3 is made up of 18 amino acids.

The gene calls are TRBV9 and TRBJ2-5; 11 nucleotides align to TRBD2. The V gene's germline CDR1 is SGDLS and CDR2 YYNGEE. This CDR3 spans 16 amino acids. The V gene end was trimmed by 4 bases and the J gene end by 1 base; junction bases not matched to a gene: 6. The DNA of the CDR3 is TGTGCCAGCAGCCGCGGGACTAGCGGATCCCAAGAGACCCAGTACTTC. Residues: CASSRGTSGSQETQYF. The full variable domain, rest sourced from reference TRBV9 and TRBJ2-5, is DSGVTQTPKHLITATGQRVTLRCSPRSGDLSVYWYQQSLDQGLQFLIQYYNGEERAKGNILERFSAQQFPDLHSELNLSSLELGDSALYFCASSRGTSGSQETQYFGPGTRLLVL.

The genes are TRBV7-2 and TRBJ1-1; unclear D gene. Germline CDR1 is SGHTA and CDR2 is FQGNSA. This CDR3 contains 12 residues. The V and J ends lost 5 bases and 4 bases respectively, with 8 bases between them. This CDR3 is CASSRGGTEAFF. The CDR3 nucleotides read TGTGCCAGCAGCCGAGGCGGCACTGAAGCTTTCTTT.

DNA for the CDR3: TGTGCCAGCAGTGAGGCAGGGGGGAACACTGAAGCTTTCTTT. It codes for CASSEAGGNTEAFF. The chain employs TRBV6-1 and TRBJ1-1; 7 bases line up with TRBD1. Germline V gene lookup returns CDR1 MNHNS and CDR2 SASEGT. V shed 3 bases and J 1 base; nucleotides not matched to a gene: 2. CDR3 length equals 14 residues.

This clone turned up a few times. V is TRBV6-6 and J is TRBJ1-1; 9 nucleotides agree with TRBD1. The germline gives CDR1 MNHNY, CDR2 SVGAGI (reference sequence). This CDR3 spans 16 amino acids. V lost 6 bases to trimming and J lost 0 bases; unmatched junction nucleotides: 8. CDR3 in DNA: TGTGCCAGCAGAGCTCATACAGGGGGCATGAACACTGAAGCTTTCTTT. Residues: CASRAHTGGMNTEAFF.

Only a few counts were recorded for this clone. The chain couples TRBV7-6 to TRBJ1-1, with a possible D match to TRBD1 (5 bases). The V end was cut by 0 bases, the J end by 1 base, with 9 bases between. This CDR3 contains 15 residues. CDR1 SGHVS and CDR2 FNYEAQ come from the germline V gene. The CDR3 sequence: CASSLAPDRNTEAFF. The CDR3 DNA reads as TGTGCCAGCAGCTTAGCCCCCGACAGGAACACTGAAGCTTTCTTT.

The CDR3, as DNA: TGTGCCAGCAGTTCAACAGGGGTACATGGCTACACCTTC. Protein sequence: CASSSTGVHGYTF. This chain connects TRBV27 to TRBJ1-2; TRBD1 matches at 7 bases. Germline-derived CDR1 and CDR2 are MNHEY and SMNVEV (reference sequence). The ends lost 4 bases at V and 6 bases at J; junction bases unmatched: 5. There are 13 residues in the CDR3.

The chain joins TRBV28 to TRBJ1-1; D perhaps matches TRBD1 (6 bases). The CDR3 is 19 amino acids. The germline V gene encodes CDR1 MDHEN and CDR2 SYDVKM. Deletions cut 2 bases from V and 0 bases from J, with 22 bases between. The chain's CDR3 is CASSLSHTGKGVMNTEAFF. The CDR3 DNA reads as TGTGCCAGCAGTTTAAGCCACACAGGGAAGGGAGTTATGAACACTGAAGCTTTCTTT.

This rearrangement joins TRBV2 to TRBJ2-7; TRBD2 agrees at 13 bases. This CDR3 comprises 14 residues. J lost 3 bases, V lost 9 bases, and 5 bases had no gene match. Germline-derived CDR1 and CDR2 are SNHLY and FYNNEI. The CDR3 DNA sequence: TGTGCCAGAGGGACTAGCGGGAAAAGCTACGAGCAGTACTTC. Translation gives CARGTSGKSYEQYF.

The J gene is TRBJ1-2, the V gene TRBV10-1, with D perhaps matching TRBD1 (6 bases). Looked up from germline, CDR1 is WNHNN and CDR2 is SYGVQD (reference sequence). V was cut by 2 bases and J by 3 bases, with 16 bases left in between. The CDR3 runs 16 residues. CDR3 nucleotide sequence: TGCGCCAGCAGTGAGCATATTCGGGACACCTACTATGGCTACACCTTC. Its translation: CASSEHIRDTYYGYTF.

The V call is TRBV19, the J call TRBJ1-2; 7 bases fit TRBD1. Looked up from germline, CDR1 is LNHDA and CDR2 is SQIVND (reference sequence). J was trimmed by 0 bases and V by 8 bases; bases with no gene match: 9. This CDR3 has 15 amino acids. CDR3 protein: CASWDSDSPNYGYTF. The CDR3 nucleotides read TGTGCCAGTTGGGACAGCGATAGCCCTAACTATGGCTACACCTTC.

V and J are TRBV5-1 and TRBJ2-3, with D possibly TRBD1 on 5 matching bases. CDR1 is SGHRS and CDR2 is YFSETQ in the germline V gene. V dropped 4 bases and J dropped 4 bases, with 16 bases sitting between them. This CDR3 has 15 amino acids. This CDR3 reads CASSTWQGRPDTQYF. CDR3 bases: TGCGCCAGCAGCACCTGGCAGGGAAGGCCAGATACGCAGTATTTT. Variable domain in full (rest from reference TRBV5-1 and TRBJ2-3): KAGVTQTPRYLIKTRGQQVTLSCSPISGHRSVSWYQQTPGQGLQFLFEYFSETQRNKGNFPGRFSGRQFSNSRSEMNVSTLELGDSALYLCASSTWQGRPDTQYFGPGTRLTVL.

V usage is TRBV13 and J usage is TRBJ2-2; D is undetermined. CDR1 is PRHDT and CDR2 is FYEKMQ in the germline V gene (reference sequence). V lost 1 base to trimming and J lost 0 bases, with 9 bases between them. The CDR3 runs 16 residues. This CDR3 is CASSLEGNANTGELFF. CDR3 coding DNA: TGTGCCAGCAGCTTAGAGGGCAACGCGAACACCGGGGAGCTGTTTTTT.

The chain carries TRBV9 and TRBJ2-1, with no clear D. The CDR3 runs to 14 residues. Germline-derived CDR1 and CDR2 are SGDLS and YYNGEE. V was shortened by 2 bases and J by 5 bases, with 11 bases between the two germline ends. CDR3 region: CASSVDDADNEQFF. CDR3 in DNA: TGTGCCAGCAGCGTCGACGACGCCGACAATGAGCAGTTCTTC. The entire variable domain, with the rest obtained from reference TRBV9 and TRBJ2-1, is as follows: DSGVTQTPKHLITATGQRVTLRCSPRSGDLSVYWYQQSLDQGLQFLIQYYNGEERAKGNILERFSAQQFPDLHSELNLSSLELGDSALYFCASSVDDADNEQFFGPGTRLTVL.